These T cell receptor beta chains were read from a single sample in a study of neurological immune-mediated disorders. TCRdb recomputed calls from the 5' RACE reads with MiXCR, one row per CDR3 protein. The data show some 27,000 distinct CDR3 sequences, under 8% seen once. What was sequenced was PBMCs. Receptor source: a woman between 50 and 59 years old in good health. The CDR3 runs from the conserved cysteine through the conserved F or W.

TRBV7-2	TRBJ1-1	CASSAVKGGVRSENTEAFF
TRBV5-1	TRBJ2-3	CASSSGQGGPDTQYF
TRBV6-1	TRBJ1-1	CASPVYTEAFF
TRBV29-1	TRBJ1-1	CSVEGGHTEAFF
TRBV20-1	TRBJ2-5	CSAPRGGETQYF
TRBV7-9	TRBJ2-2	CASSLTRTANTGELFF
TRBV5-1	TRBJ2-7	CASSQEGTKIYEQYF
TRBV5-1	TRBJ2-7	CASSLDPASYEQYF
TRBV7-8	TRBJ2-1	CASSFGGVSYNEQFF
TRBV20-1	TRBJ2-3	CSARGGSTDTQYF
TRBV29-1	TRBJ1-5	CSVGDRGGSNQPQHF
TRBV5-1	TRBJ1-2	CASKPDSNYGYTF
TRBV7-6	TRBJ2-1	CASSLVSTGAGDEQFF
TRBV6-5	TRBJ1-6	CASSYGVVAPLHF
TRBV20-1	TRBJ2-7	CSALTPSSYEQYF
TRBV30	TRBJ1-4	CAWTHGVEKLFF
TRBV6-5	TRBJ1-1	CASRTNTEAFF
TRBV20-1	TRBJ1-5	CSATGQGNQPQHF
TRBV29-1	TRBJ2-7	CSATSGGPWGEQYF
TRBV29-1	TRBJ1-1	CSVVRGKDTEAFF
TRBV6-2/TRBV6-3	TRBJ2-1	CASSYSQYGSSYNEQFF
TRBV6-5	TRBJ2-2	CASIPLGATGELFF
TRBV7-2	TRBJ2-3	CASSVQGPDTQYF
TRBV7-2	TRBJ2-3	CASSFERTDTQYF
TRBV7-3	TRBJ1-2	CASSSSTVYGYTF
TRBV12-3/TRBV12-4	TRBJ1-1	CASSPLGQNTEAFF
TRBV9	TRBJ2-7	CASSVERSSYEQYF
TRBV6-1	TRBJ2-6	CASSEIRDREWAGANVLTF
TRBV20-1	TRBJ2-1	CSASRGPQSEQFF
TRBV12-3/TRBV12-4	TRBJ2-3	CASSFWTSGSTDTQYF
TRBV7-3	TRBJ2-3	CASSSVGVDTQYF
TRBV15	TRBJ1-6	CATSREDRVYSPLHF
TRBV5-1	TRBJ1-1	CASSLKGVTTEAFF
TRBV5-1	TRBJ2-7	CASSSSQGREQYF
TRBV6-1	TRBJ1-2	CASSLGQGLYTF
TRBV5-1	TRBJ2-2	CASSLVGTTGELFF
TRBV5-6	TRBJ1-2	CASSLRQGSNSYTF
TRBV12-3/TRBV12-4	TRBJ1-1	CASSLAGDTEAFF
TRBV20-1	TRBJ2-7	CSAGGAYEQYF
TRBV27	TRBJ2-7	CASSSSFAGSSYEQYF
TRBV13	TRBJ1-2	CASSSRTLRDSYPYNYGYTF
TRBV9	TRBJ1-1	CASSAPGTNSGKLIF
TRBV7-3	TRBJ2-1	CASSLLRGSNEQFF
TRBV7-8	TRBJ2-1	CASSLNTGEEQFF
TRBV6-5	TRBJ1-2	CASRPGQVYGYTF
TRBV27	TRBJ2-1	CASSGLAFYNEQFF
TRBV20-1	TRBJ2-1	CSGTRGAGDEQFF
TRBV5-6	TRBJ1-2	CASSLDQRKYGYTF
TRBV4-1	TRBJ2-1	CASSQVQGEEGFF
TRBV7-2	TRBJ2-1	CASTTTQQGKQFF
TRBV12-3/TRBV12-4	TRBJ2-1	CASSWGTGSNEQFF
TRBV28	TRBJ2-1	CASSLPGQQFF
TRBV9	TRBJ1-1	CVSSVSLRGNEAFF